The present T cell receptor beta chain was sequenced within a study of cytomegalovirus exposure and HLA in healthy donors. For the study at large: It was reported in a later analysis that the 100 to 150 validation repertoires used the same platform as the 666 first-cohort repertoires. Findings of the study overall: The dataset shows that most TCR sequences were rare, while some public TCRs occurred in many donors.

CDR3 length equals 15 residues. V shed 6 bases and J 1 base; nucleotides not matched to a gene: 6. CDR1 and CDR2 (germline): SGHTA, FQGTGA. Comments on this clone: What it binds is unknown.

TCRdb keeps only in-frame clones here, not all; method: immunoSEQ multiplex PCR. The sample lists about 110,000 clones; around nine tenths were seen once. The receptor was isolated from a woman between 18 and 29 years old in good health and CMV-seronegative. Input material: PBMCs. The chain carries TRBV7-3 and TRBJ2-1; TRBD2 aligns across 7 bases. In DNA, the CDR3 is TGTGCCAGCAGTTTAGTAGCGGGTTCCTACAATGAGCAGTTCTTC. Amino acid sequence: CASSLVAGSYNEQFF.